Sequencing of this T cell receptor (beta chain) was carried out in a study of human T cells and chemical hapten exposure. Study-level background: Across its roughly 24 weeks, the study gave patients weekly diphenylcyclopropenone doses to the scalp.

The CDR3 consists of 16 residues. The germline CDR1 and CDR2 sequences are MDHEN and SYDVKM. The germline V and J ends were trimmed by 2 bases and 7 bases, with 18 bases remaining between them. It was the library that attached unique molecular identifiers to individual cDNA molecules. TCRdb re-analysed the RACE reads in MiXCR, keeping a single row per CDR3 protein. The sample lists around 200,000 distinct CDR3 sequences, nearly 30% occurring once. This sample's time point: pre-sensitization, week 0. The treatment is: therapeutic diphenylcyclopropenone sensitization with weekly scalp DPC. The total RNA was obtained from whole blood that was not fractionated.

V gene TRBV28 combines with J gene TRBJ2-4, with TRBD2 as a possible D gene (5 bases). Sequences were derived from whole blood, sampled in connection with sensitization to the hapten diphenylcyclopropenone (DPC). The TCR comes from a woman aged 25 to 45 with alopecia areata. Some clones in this sample may be carry-over from other donors' samples. The chain's CDR3 is CASSLPPGSGSNIQYF. The CDR3 nucleotides read TGTGCCAGCAGTTTACCCCCCGGGTCGGGGAGCAACATTCAGTACTTC.